The 8 T cell receptor beta chains listed next were all sequenced from one sample in a study of T cell repertoires in aging, cancer and after chemotherapy. TRB rearrangements spanning V, D and J were amplified using mixed TRB-A/B primers. TCRdb fed the multiplex PCR reads into MiXCR, producing one record per CDR3 protein. The profile shows 2,000 to 2,500 distinct CDR3 sequences, more than 45% of them singletons. TCR beta rearrangements were amplified from peripheral blood genomic DNA. Sequenced material: blood. The origin of the receptors is a human donor with a blood cancer. The donor label of this sample is uncertain.

In its sample, this clonotype ranks as hyperexpanded (1% or more). The chain combines TRBV6-6 with TRBJ2-3; a possible D gene is TRBD2 (6 bases). Trimming stripped 2 bases from V and 2 bases from J, with 14 bases between. Germline CDR1 is MNHNY and CDR2 is SVGAGI (reference sequence). The length of the CDR3 is 16 residues. The CDR3 nucleotides read TGTGCCAGCAGTTACCTTACAGGAGGGACCACAGATACGCAGTATTTT. It is translated as CASSYLTGGTTDTQYF.

Sample share makes this clonotype medium-sized. V and J are TRBV7-2 and TRBJ2-2, with 7 bases matching TRBD1. CDR3 length: 15 residues. J was trimmed by 4 bases and V by 1 base; bases with no gene match: 3. The germline gives CDR1 SGHTA, CDR2 FQGNSA. The DNA for the CDR3 is TGTGCCAGCAGCTTAGAACACAGGGGCACCGGGGAGCTGTTTTTT. It encodes CASSLEHRGTGELFF.

The chain employs TRBV29-1 and TRBJ1-5; 7 bases map to TRBD1. V was pared by 4 bases and J by 7 bases, with 10 bases of the junction left unmatched. This CDR3 has 14 amino acids. Germline V lookup: CDR1 SQVTM, CDR2 ANQGSEA. CDR3 coding DNA: TGCAGCGTTGGGGACAGCGCCTTAGGGCAGCCCCAGCATTTT. As protein: CSVGDSALGQPQHF.

The rearrangement links TRBV27 to TRBJ1-1; TRBD1 matches 8 bases. J lost 5 bases, V lost 2 bases, and 4 bases had no gene match. The CDR3 covers 14 residues. CDR1 is MNHEY and CDR2 is SMNVEV in the germline V gene (reference sequence). CDR3 protein: CASSLIDRGTEAFF. CDR3 DNA: TGTGCCAGCAGTTTAATCGACAGGGGAACTGAAGCTTTCTTT.

The genes are TRBV27 and TRBJ1-4; maybe TRBD1 (6 bases). The ends were cut back, 2 bases at V and 7 bases at J, with 17 bases in the middle. Germline V gene lookup returns CDR1 MNHEY and CDR2 SMNVEV (reference sequence). The CDR3 is 16 amino acids. CDR3 residues: CASSLRGRGTGEKLFF. CDR3 nucleotides: TGTGCCAGCAGTTTAAGGGGAAGGGGGACTGGTGAAAAACTGTTTTTT.

This clonotype is labeled as medium-sized. The genes are TRBV6-4 and TRBJ1-1, with D hard to call. This CDR3 is built from 13 residues. The V gene's germline CDR1 is MRHNA and CDR2 SNTAGT. The V and J ends lost 0 bases and 5 bases respectively, with 7 bases between them. This chain's CDR3 is CASSDSTMTEAFF. DNA for the CDR3: TGTGCCAGCAGTGACTCGACCATGACTGAAGCTTTCTTT.

This clonotype is medium-sized within its sample. This sequence joins TRBV18 and TRBJ2-1, with D hard to call. Looked up from germline, CDR1 is KGHSH and CDR2 is LQKENI. The CDR3 is made up of 15 amino acids. V dropped 3 bases and J dropped 0 bases, with 9 bases sitting between them. The CDR3: CASSPKVYSYNEQFF. CDR3 nucleotide sequence: TGTGCCAGCTCACCCAAGGTTTACTCCTACAATGAGCAGTTCTTC.

The chain recombines TRBV5-6 with TRBJ1-2; D uncertain. The germline gives CDR1 SGHDT, CDR2 YYEEEE. V dropped 2 bases and J dropped 4 bases, with 18 bases sitting between them. The length of the CDR3 is 16 residues. The CDR3 DNA follows: TGTGCCAGCAGCTTAGGCCTTGGGAGCAGACCCTATGGCTACACCTTC. It translates to CASSLGLGSRPYGYTF.